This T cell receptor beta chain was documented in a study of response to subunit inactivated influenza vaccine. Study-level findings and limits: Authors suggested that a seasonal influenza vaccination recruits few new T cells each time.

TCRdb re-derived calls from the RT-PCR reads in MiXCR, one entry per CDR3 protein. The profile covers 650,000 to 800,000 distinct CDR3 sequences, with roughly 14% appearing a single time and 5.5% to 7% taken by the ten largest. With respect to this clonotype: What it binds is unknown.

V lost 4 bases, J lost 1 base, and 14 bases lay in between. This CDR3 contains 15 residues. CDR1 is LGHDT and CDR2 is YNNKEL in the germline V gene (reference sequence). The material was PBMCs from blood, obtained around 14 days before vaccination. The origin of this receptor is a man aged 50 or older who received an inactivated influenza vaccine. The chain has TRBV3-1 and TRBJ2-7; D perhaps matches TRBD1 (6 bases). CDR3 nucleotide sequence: TGTGCCAGCAGCCTCTACCAGGGACATTCCTACGAGCAGTACTTC. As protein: CASSLYQGHSYEQYF.